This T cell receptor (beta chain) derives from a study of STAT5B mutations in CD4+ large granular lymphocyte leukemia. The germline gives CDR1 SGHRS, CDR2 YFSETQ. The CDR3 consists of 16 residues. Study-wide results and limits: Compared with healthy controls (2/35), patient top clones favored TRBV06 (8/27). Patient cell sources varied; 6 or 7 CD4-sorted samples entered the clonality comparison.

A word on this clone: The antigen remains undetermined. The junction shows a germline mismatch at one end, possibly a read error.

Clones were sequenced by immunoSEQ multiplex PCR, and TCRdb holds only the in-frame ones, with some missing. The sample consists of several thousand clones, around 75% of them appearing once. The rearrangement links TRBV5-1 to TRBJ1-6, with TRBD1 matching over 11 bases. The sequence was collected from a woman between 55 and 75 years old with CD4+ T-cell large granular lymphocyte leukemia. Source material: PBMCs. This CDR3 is CASSPIAGTGGDGLDF. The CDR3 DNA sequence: TGCGCCAGCAGCCCGATAGCTGGGACAGGGGGTGACGGGCTGGACTTT.